The next 31 T cell receptor beta chains were all read from a single sample in a study of shared clonotypes between healthy human individuals. TCRdb's copy holds only in-frame clones and misses some; the assay was immunoSEQ multiplex PCR. The sample lists about 1.1 million clones, about 80% occurring once. The specimen sequenced was memory CD4+ T cells from PBMCs. The subset denotes: CD45RA-negative fraction. The source is a man younger than 35 in good health. Some clones in this sample may be carry-over from other donors' samples.

The V gene is TRBV5-4, the J gene TRBJ1-5; D is unresolved. This CDR3 comprises 13 residues. V dropped 4 bases and J dropped 4 bases, with 9 bases sitting between them. Germline V gene data show CDR1 as SGHNT and CDR2 as YYREEE (reference sequence). The chain's CDR3 is CASSHGSNQPQHF. In DNA, the CDR3 is TGTGCCAGCAGCCACGGGAGTAATCAGCCCCAGCATTTT.

The CDR3, as DNA: TGCGCCAGCAGCTTGACCGGCACGGAAGAGAAACTGTTTTTT. This sequence encodes CASSLTGTEEKLFF. This chain uses TRBV5-1 with TRBJ1-4; D is ambiguous. V was shortened by 1 base and J by 11 bases, with 15 bases between the two germline ends. CDR3 length: 14 amino acids. Germline CDR1 is SGHRS and CDR2 is YFSETQ.

The chain carries TRBV18 and TRBJ1-1; a weak D match, TRBD1 (5 bases). With 4 bases removed from V and 0 bases from J, the gap between germline ends came to 24 bases. Looked up from germline, CDR1 is KGHSH and CDR2 is LQKENI. The CDR3 has 19 residues. The CDR3 spells CASSQNFRDGGLMNTEAFF. DNA for the CDR3: TGTGCCAGCTCACAAAATTTCCGGGACGGCGGCCTCATGAACACTGAAGCTTTCTTT.

The DNA for the CDR3 is TGTGCCAGCAGTCTTCCTCCCGGGACAGGGGGCGCGGATACGCAGTATTTT. This translates into CASSLPPGTGGADTQYF. This chain links TRBV7-8 with TRBJ2-3; 12 nucleotides line up with TRBD1. CDR3 length equals 17 residues. The J segment lost 6 bases and the V segment lost 6 bases, leaving 13 bases of the junction unmatched. Germline V lookup: CDR1 SGHVS, CDR2 FQNEAQ. The full variable domain, completed using reference TRBV7-8 and TRBJ2-3, is GAGVSQSPRYKVAKRGQDVALRCDPISGHVSLFWYQQALGQGPEFLTYFQNEAQLDKSGLPSDRFFAERPEGSVSTLKIQRTQQEDSAVYLCASSLPPGTGGADTQYFGPGTRLTVL.

The J gene is TRBJ1-4, the V gene TRBV19, with TRBD1 identical over 10 bases. V shed 6 bases and J 7 bases; nucleotides not matched to a gene: 5. The CDR3 is 14 amino acids. In germline, CDR1 is LNHDA, CDR2 SQIVND (reference sequence). This CDR3 reads CASSGTGVGEKLFF. The CDR3, as DNA: TGTGCCAGTAGCGGGACAGGGGTTGGTGAAAAACTGTTTTTT.

The chain is built from TRBV6-1 and TRBJ2-7; D unresolved. The germline V gene has CDR1 MNHNS and CDR2 SASEGT. The CDR3 consists of 15 residues. Trimming took off 7 bases at V and 0 bases at J, with 16 bases between the two ends. CDR3 sequence: CASKVGRSSSYEQYF. The CDR3 DNA reads as TGTGCCAGCAAAGTGGGCAGATCAAGCTCCTACGAGCAGTACTTC.

The rearrangement links TRBV28 to TRBJ1-1, with TRBD1 matching over 7 bases. The V gene end was trimmed by 3 bases and the J gene end by 4 bases; junction bases not matched to a gene: 5. Germline CDR1 MDHEN, CDR2 SYDVKM. This CDR3 spans 14 amino acids. The CDR3 region has the DNA TGTGCCAGCAGTTTCGACAGGGTAGGCACTGAAGCTTTCTTT. Protein sequence: CASSFDRVGTEAFF.

Remarks on this clone: The same CDR3 arises from other DNA sequences in this sample as well. This rearrangement joins TRBV5-1 to TRBJ2-1, with unresolved D. V gave up 0 bases and J gave up 1 base, with 5 bases separating them. Germline V CDR1 and CDR2: SGHRS, YFSETQ. This CDR3 is 14 amino acids long. The CDR3 loop is CASSLGQSYNEQFF. The CDR3 bases are TGCGCCAGCAGCTTGGGACAATCCTACAATGAGCAGTTCTTC.

The V gene is TRBV30, the J gene TRBJ1-4, with D perhaps matching TRBD1 (5 bases). The CDR3 covers 13 residues. V was clipped by 0 bases and J by 10 bases, with 12 bases between them. The germline CDR1 and CDR2 sequences are GTSNPN and SVGIG (reference sequence). The CDR3: CAWSVQRGTKLFF. The CDR3 DNA sequence: TGTGCCTGGAGTGTACAACGGGGCACAAAACTGTTTTTT.

The chain employs TRBV2 and TRBJ2-7, with TRBD1 matching over 10 bases. The germline CDR1 and CDR2 sequences are SNHLY and FYNNEI. V lost 5 bases, J lost 5 bases, and 12 bases stayed unmatched. This CDR3 has 16 amino acids. The chain's CDR3 is CASSSKIGTGDHEQYF. CDR3 nucleotide sequence: TGTGCCAGCAGTAGTAAGATCGGGACAGGGGACCACGAGCAGTACTTC.

This clone came up a few times. V and J are TRBV30 and TRBJ1-2; D might be TRBD1 (6 bases). V lost 0 bases to trimming and J lost 6 bases, with 14 bases between them. Germline values: CDR1 GTSNPN, CDR2 SVGIG (reference sequence). The CDR3 sequence is 14 residues long. The CDR3 region has the DNA TGTGCCTGGAGTGTACCCGGACAGAGAAATGGCTACACCTTC. Protein product: CAWSVPGQRNGYTF.

The chain uses TRBV28 and TRBJ2-7, with TRBD1 matching over 7 bases. The CDR3 length is 14 residues. Germline CDR1 MDHEN, CDR2 SYDVKM. The junction had 6 bases not matched to a gene; V was cut back by 2 bases and J by 5 bases. The CDR3 region is CASSLIPTGHEQYF. The CDR3 region has the DNA TGTGCCAGCAGTTTAATCCCGACAGGGCACGAGCAGTACTTC.

The chain links TRBV27 to TRBJ1-1; D might be TRBD1 (5 bases). V lost 10 bases and J lost 4, with 22 bases in between. The CDR3 is 15 amino acids. Germline CDR1 reads MNHEY; CDR2 reads SMNVEV (reference sequence). The CDR3, as DNA: TGTGCCACCTATTATTTGGGGGGGTCGGGCACTGAAGCTTTCTTT. This translates into CATYYLGGSGTEAFF.

CDR3 protein: CASSLEGGETQYF. The DNA of the CDR3 is TGTGCCAGCTCATTGGAGGGAGGAGAGACCCAGTACTTC. V usage is TRBV2 and J usage is TRBJ2-5, with a weak D call TRBD2 (6 bases). CDR1 is SNHLY, CDR2 FYNNEI, per germline. The CDR3 runs to 13 residues. Trimming removed 8 bases from V and 4 bases from J, with 14 bases in between. The full variable domain, rest sourced from reference TRBV2 and TRBJ2-5, is EPEVTQTPSHQVTQMGQEVILRCVPISNHLYFYWYRQILGQKVEFLVSFYNNEISEKSEIFDDQFSVERPDGSNFTLKIRSTKLEDSAMYFCASSLEGGETQYFGPGTRLLVL.

This chain uses TRBV18 with TRBJ2-5, with D unresolved. V lost 3 bases and J 1 base, leaving 6 bases between the germline ends. The germline V gene encodes CDR1 KGHSH and CDR2 LQKENI. CDR3 length: 13 amino acids. CDR3 loop: CASSPKIQETQYF. In nucleotides, the CDR3 is TGTGCCAGCTCACCGAAAATCCAAGAGACCCAGTACTTC. The whole variable domain, filled in from reference TRBV18 and TRBJ2-5, reads NAGVMQNPRHLVRRRGQEARLRCSPMKGHSHVYWYRQLPEEGLKFMVYLQKENIIDESGMPKERFSAEFPKEGPSILRIQQVVRGDSAAYFCASSPKIQETQYFGPGTRLLVL.

This clone has more than one count but fewer than ten. A much larger clone is a single base away; this may be a read error. The same CDR3 can be traced to other DNA sequences in this sample. The chain has TRBV28 and TRBJ1-1, with D perhaps matching TRBD1 (5 bases). Trimming removed 2 bases at V and 4 bases at J, with 5 bases between. Germline CDR1 MDHEN, CDR2 SYDVKM. This CDR3 has 12 residues. CDR3 loop: CASSLRGTEAFF. Written as DNA, the CDR3 is TGTGCCAGCAGTTTAAGGGGCACTGAAGCTTTCTTT.

The V and J genes are TRBV18 and TRBJ1-3; D is undetermined. Between the trimmed V and J ends, which lost 3 bases and 0 bases, there was a span of 12 bases. The germline gives CDR1 KGHSH, CDR2 LQKENI. The CDR3 totals 16 residues. CDR3 nucleotide sequence: TGTGCCAGCTCACCCAACTCCGAGAGCTCTGGAAACACCATATATTTT. It codes for CASSPNSESSGNTIYF.

CDR3 amino acids: CASSFLVQGDGYTF. For the CDR3, the DNA is TGCGCCAGCAGCTTCCTCGTCCAGGGGGATGGCTACACCTTC. V gene TRBV5-1 combines with J gene TRBJ1-2, with 7 positions matching TRBD1. CDR1 is SGHRS and CDR2 is YFSETQ in the germline V gene. The CDR3 extends over 14 amino acids. V trimming: 2 bases; J trimming: 6 bases; junction bases outside the gene matches: 7.

This clone was seen many times. The chain employs TRBV6-1 and TRBJ2-7; 7 nucleotides line up with TRBD1. The germline CDR1 and CDR2 sequences are MNHNS and SASEGT. J gave up 5 bases and V 6 bases, and 7 bases lay outside the gene matches. The CDR3 has 13 amino acids. The CDR3: CASSEGAVDEQYF. The DNA of the CDR3 is TGTGCCAGCAGCGAGGGGGCGGTGGACGAGCAGTACTTC.

The sample holds one count of this clone. The chain has TRBV10-3 and TRBJ1-5; a possible D gene is TRBD1 (6 bases). Germline values: CDR1 ENHRY, CDR2 SYGVKD. This CDR3 has 14 amino acids. The V end lost 3 bases, the J end lost 3 bases, and 9 bases lay between the germline ends. The CDR3 reads CAISERQANQPQHF. The CDR3 coding sequence is TGTGCCATCAGTGAAAGACAGGCCAATCAGCCCCAGCATTTT.

V and J are TRBV5-1 and TRBJ2-1; 11 bases are shared with TRBD2. CDR1 and CDR2 (germline): SGHRS, YFSETQ. The CDR3 has 15 residues. The V and J ends lost 5 bases and 4 bases, in that order; junction bases with no gene match: 5. The CDR3 DNA reads TGCGCCAGCAGATTAGCGGGAGGGCCGTACAATGAGCAGTTCTTC. Amino acid sequence: CASRLAGGPYNEQFF.

The rearrangement links TRBV30 to TRBJ1-3; D is uncertain. This CDR3 is built from 12 residues. V was trimmed by 5 bases and J by 7 bases, leaving 12 bases between them. In germline, CDR1 is GTSNPN, CDR2 SVGIG (reference sequence). DNA of the CDR3: TGTGCCTGGGCTGATGGATCTAACACCATATATTTT. It codes for CAWADGSNTIYF.

The V and J genes are TRBV2 and TRBJ2-7; TRBD2 matches at 8 bases. J gave up 4 bases and V 1 base, and 9 bases lay outside the gene matches. The CDR3 totals 16 residues. Germline CDR1 is SNHLY and CDR2 is FYNNEI. The CDR3, as DNA: TGTGCCAGCAGTGAAGGAAGAGGAGCGGGAGTATACGAGCAGTACTTC. This sequence encodes CASSEGRGAGVYEQYF. Based on the CDR3 plus reference TRBV2 and TRBJ2-7, the full variable domain is EPEVTQTPSHQVTQMGQEVILRCVPISNHLYFYWYRQILGQKVEFLVSFYNNEISEKSEIFDDQFSVERPDGSNFTLKIRSTKLEDSAMYFCASSEGRGAGVYEQYFGPGTRLTVT.

Only one count was recorded for this clone. V usage is TRBV10-3 and J usage is TRBJ2-5; 14 positions match TRBD2. This CDR3 has 14 residues. The junction had 6 bases not matched to a gene; V was cut back by 11 bases and J by 4 bases. Per the germline V gene, CDR1 is ENHRY and CDR2 is SYGVKD. In nucleotides, the CDR3 is TGTGCCGTCGGGACTAGCGGGAGCCGAGAGACCCAGTACTTC. This codes for CAVGTSGSRETQYF.

The V and J genes are TRBV28 and TRBJ2-5; D unresolved. Germline V CDR1 and CDR2: MDHEN, SYDVKM. Trimming cost V 3 bases and J 2 bases, with 10 bases left between them. This CDR3 spans 14 amino acids. CDR3 sequence reads: CASSFGRSQETQYF. The CDR3 coding sequence is TGTGCCAGCAGTTTCGGACGTAGTCAAGAGACCCAGTACTTC.

This chain joins TRBV4-3 and TRBJ1-4, with 8 positions matching TRBD1. J was trimmed by 5 bases and V by 0 bases; bases with no gene match: 11. The length of the CDR3 is 18 residues. CDR1 LGHNA and CDR2 YSLEER come from the germline V gene. In DNA, the CDR3 is TGCGCCAGCAGCCAAGATCAGGGTCGGACAGGGCTAAATGAAAAACTGTTTTTT. Translation: CASSQDQGRTGLNEKLFF.

With respect to this clone: A far larger clone is off by one base, so a read error is likely. The gene calls are TRBV2 and TRBJ1-4; D not resolved. Germline V gene lookup returns CDR1 SNHLY and CDR2 FYNNEI. This CDR3 has 13 amino acids. The ends were cut back, 7 bases at V and 6 bases at J, with 12 bases in the middle. In nucleotides, the CDR3 is TGTGCCAGCAATCTAATCTCATATGAAAAACTGTTTTTT. This gives the protein CASNLISYEKLFF.

Written as DNA, the CDR3 is TGCGCCAGCAAGTCTGCGCCGATGGGCGAGCAGTACTTC. Translation: CASKSAPMGEQYF. This chain connects TRBV5-1 to TRBJ2-7; no clear D. This CDR3 has 13 amino acids. CDR1 SGHRS and CDR2 YFSETQ come from the germline V gene. V dropped 6 bases and J dropped 6 bases, with 16 bases sitting between them. The complete variable domain, with remaining parts taken from reference TRBV5-1 and TRBJ2-7, reads KAGVTQTPRYLIKTRGQQVTLSCSPISGHRSVSWYQQTPGQGLQFLFEYFSETQRNKGNFPGRFSGRQFSNSRSEMNVSTLELGDSALYLCASKSAPMGEQYFGPGTRLTVT.

This clone was seen once. The rearrangement joins TRBV9 to TRBJ2-1; TRBD1 matches at 7 bases. Trimming cost V 1 base and J 8 bases; bases outside gene matches: 3. This CDR3 region has 13 residues. Germline V gives CDR1 SGDLS, CDR2 YYNGEE. CDR3 coding DNA: TGTGCCAGCAGCGTACGACAGGGCGATGAGCAGTTCTTC. Translation: CASSVRQGDEQFF.

Regarding this clone: A junction boundary mismatches the germline segment, possibly from a read error. This sequence joins TRBV4-2 and TRBJ2-7, with TRBD2 identical over 7 bases. CDR3 length: 16 amino acids. Looked up from germline, CDR1 is LGHNA and CDR2 is YNFKEQ. The CDR3 here is CASSRQTSGTNYAQYF. The DNA for the CDR3 is TGTGCCAGCAGCCGACAGACCTCCGGGACTAACTACGCGCAGTACTTC.

The J gene is TRBJ1-2, the V gene TRBV7-9, with a weak D call TRBD1 (5 bases). The CDR3 spans 14 residues. The V end lost 5 bases, the J end lost 3 bases, and 13 bases lay between the germline ends. Germline V lookup: CDR1 SEHNR, CDR2 FQNEAQ (reference sequence). CDR3 residues: CASSGGRGDYGYTF. The CDR3 DNA reads TGTGCCAGCAGCGGGGGGAGAGGCGACTATGGCTACACCTTC.